Following are 26 T cell receptor beta chains from one sample sequenced in a study of T cells in Graves' hyperthyroidism and ophthalmopathy. The TCR beta CDR3 regions underwent amplification using RNA transcripts as the source. The HTBI primer set served for first-round RT-PCR of the TCR CDR3. TCRdb re-derived calls from the multiplex PCR reads in MiXCR, one entry per CDR3 protein. The sample has 500,000 or so distinct CDR3 sequences, approximately 17% seen once. The sequenced sample was blood. The origin of the receptors is a woman aged 18-35 years with Graves' ophthalmopathy.

This clonotype has ten or more counts. This chain links TRBV30 with TRBJ2-6; D gene uncertain. Trimming removed 5 bases at V and 3 bases at J, with 8 bases between. Germline CDR1 reads GTSNPN; CDR2 reads SVGIG (reference sequence). CDR3 size: 13 residues. The CDR3 sequence: CAWEVGGANVLTF. The CDR3 DNA reads as TGTGCCTGGGAGGTTGGTGGGGCCAACGTCCTGACTTTC. Complete variable domain (other parts from reference TRBV30 and TRBJ2-6): SQTIHQWPATLVQPVGSPLSLECTVEGTSNPNLYWYRQAAGRGLQLLFYSVGIGQISSEVPQNLSASRPQDRQFILSSKKLLLSDSGFYLCAWEVGGANVLTFGAGSRLTVL.

In regard to this clonotype: This CDR3 is missing its conserved last phenylalanine or tryptophan, likely due to a read error. This chain joins TRBV27 and TRBJ1-2; possibly TRBD1 for D (5 bases). The CDR3 has 15 residues. Germline assignment: CDR1 MNHEY and CDR2 SMNVEV (reference sequence). Trimming shortened V by 5 bases and J by 0 bases, and 13 bases separated the two germline ends. The CDR3 spells CASSRQGGTNYGYTL. CDR3 nucleotides: TGTGCCAGCAGTCGCCAGGGTGGCACTAACTATGGCTACACCCTC.

The chain employs TRBV5-5 and TRBJ1-5; a weak D match, TRBD1 (5 bases). The CDR3 spans 15 residues. V was trimmed by 4 bases and J by 3 bases, leaving 14 bases between them. The germline V gene encodes CDR1 SGHKS and CDR2 YYEKEE (reference sequence). The CDR3 DNA reads as TGTGCCAGCAGCGGGGGGTCGGTTTACAATCAGCCCCAGCATTTT. Protein sequence: CASSGGSVYNQPQHF.

This clonotype was observed many times. The gene calls are TRBV28 and TRBJ2-7; D ambiguous. V was clipped by 6 bases and J by 3 bases, with 9 bases between them. Per germline, CDR1 MDHEN and CDR2 SYDVKM. The CDR3 contains 12 residues. Here the CDR3 DNA reads TGTGCCAGCAGCCCGGAGTTCTACGAGCAGTACTTC. Amino acid sequence: CASSPEFYEQYF.

This clonotype was counted at least ten times. The V and J genes are TRBV11-2 and TRBJ2-7; D is possibly TRBD1 (6 bases). Germline V CDR1 and CDR2: SGHAT, FQNNGV. The CDR3 has 13 residues. Trimming left V 5 bases short and J 3 bases short, with 11 bases between. CDR3 sequence (DNA): TGTGCCAGCAGCGGGGACATCTACTACGAGCAGTACTTC. As protein: CASSGDIYYEQYF.

This rearrangement joins TRBV28 to TRBJ1-4; D unresolved. The CDR3 sequence is 12 residues long. V was shortened by 2 bases and J by 10 bases, with 8 bases between the two germline ends. The germline CDR1 and CDR2 sequences are MDHEN and SYDVKM. Here the CDR3 reads CASSLGVGKLFF. CDR3 DNA: TGTGCCAGCAGTTTAGGGGTCGGAAAACTGTTTTTT.

The table lists this clonotype with many counts. The chain joins TRBV11-2 to TRBJ1-5; no clear D gene. CDR3 length equals 15 residues. The ends were cut back, 0 bases at V and 2 bases at J, with 8 bases in the middle. Germline V lookup: CDR1 SGHAT, CDR2 FQNNGV. CDR3 protein: CASSLDLWGNQPQHF. In nucleotides, the CDR3 is TGTGCCAGCAGCTTAGATCTATGGGGCAATCAGCCCCAGCATTTT.

This clonotype has a handful of counts. The chain couples TRBV27 to TRBJ2-2; D call uncertain. The length of the CDR3 is 12 residues. With 2 bases removed from V and 7 bases from J, the gap between germline ends came to 5 bases. Per germline, CDR1 MNHEY and CDR2 SMNVEV (reference sequence). The CDR3 reads CASSLLVGELFF. CDR3 sequence (DNA): TGTGCCAGCAGTTTACTGGTCGGGGAGCTGTTTTTT.

This clonotype was recorded many times. The chain links TRBV20-1 to TRBJ1-5; the D is unclear. The CDR3 contains 13 residues. Germline CDR1 reads DFQATT; CDR2 reads SNEGSKA (reference sequence). Trimming stripped 0 bases from V and 1 base from J, with 4 bases between. In DNA, the CDR3 is TGCAGTGCTAGAGAGTACAGCAATCAGCCCCAGCATTTT. Its protein is CSAREYSNQPQHF.

This clonotype was seen at least ten times. This chain uses TRBV5-1 with TRBJ2-7; 8 bases map to TRBD2. This CDR3 comprises 15 residues. Germline CDR1 and CDR2: SGHRS and YFSETQ. After removal of 4 bases from V and 3 bases from J, the junction contained 9 bases not matched to a gene. The CDR3 loop reads CASSPGGAAYYEQYF. CDR3 in DNA: TGCGCCAGCAGCCCGGGAGGGGCGGCATACTACGAGCAGTACTTC.

Comment on this clonotype: A junction end diverges from the germline sequence, so it may reflect a read error. The chain combines TRBV6-1 with TRBJ2-5; TRBD2 matches at 9 bases. Germline-derived CDR1 and CDR2 are MNHNS and SASEGT. This CDR3 comprises 15 residues. The CDR3 nucleotides are TGTGTCAGCATCGAGGAAGCGGGGGGCCGGTTGACCCAGTACTTC. Amino acid sequence: CVSIEEAGGRLTQYF.

This clonotype was counted between two and nine times. The chain employs TRBV19 and TRBJ1-2; no clear D gene. Germline CDR1 is LNHDA and CDR2 is SQIVND (reference sequence). The V end was cut by 2 bases, the J end by 0 bases, with 10 bases between. The CDR3 sequence is 15 residues long. CDR3 amino acids: CASSISGSPNYGYTF. Written as DNA, the CDR3 is TGTGCCAGTAGTATAAGCGGCAGTCCTAACTATGGCTACACCTTC.

This clonotype was picked up a small number of times. The chain employs TRBV4-3 and TRBJ1-3, with a tentative D call TRBD1 (5 bases). Germline CDR1 LGHNA, CDR2 YSLEER. V was clipped by 5 bases and J by 2 bases, with 16 bases between them. The CDR3 is made up of 16 amino acids. The CDR3 loop reads CASSTGPGTTGNTIYF. The CDR3 DNA is TGCGCCAGCAGCACGGGACCGGGGACGACTGGAAACACCATATATTTT.

On this clonotype itself: Being one base from a much bigger clone, this may be a read error. The rearrangement uses TRBV28 and TRBJ2-1; weak D call: TRBD2 (6 bases). This CDR3 is built from 13 residues. Germline assignment: CDR1 MDHEN and CDR2 SYDVKM. Trimming shortened V by 3 bases and J by 11 bases, and 14 bases separated the two germline ends. This CDR3 reads CASSFLALNKQFF. CDR3 in DNA: TGTGCCAGCAGTTTTCTAGCGTTGAATAAGCAGTTCTTC. The whole variable domain, remainder taken from reference TRBV28 and TRBJ2-1, is DVKVTQSSRYLVKRTGEKVFLECVQDMDHENMFWYRQDPGLGLRLIYFSYDVKMKEKGDIPEGYSVSREKKERFSLILESASTNQTSMYLCASSFLALNKQFFGPGTRLTVL.

The V gene is TRBV12-3 or TRBV12-4, the J gene TRBJ2-3; 8 bases are shared with TRBD2. V dropped 6 bases and J dropped 1; count of bases not matched to a gene: 9. CDR3 length: 16 residues. CDR3 nucleotide sequence: TGTGCCAGCAGAGTAGGCGGGAGGCCACGCACAGATACGCAGTATTTT. Encoded protein: CASRVGGRPRTDTQYF.

This clonotype appeared many times. The chain combines TRBV7-9 with TRBJ1-1; D possibly corresponds to TRBD1 (5 bases). The CDR3 extends over 13 amino acids. The ends were cut back, 7 bases at V and 5 bases at J, with 14 bases in the middle. Germline V gives CDR1 SEHNR, CDR2 FQNEAQ (reference sequence). CDR3 region: CASKYGGSTEAFF. The DNA of the CDR3 is TGTGCCAGCAAGTATGGGGGGAGTACTGAAGCTTTCTTT.

This clonotype came up a few times. The rearrangement links TRBV19 to TRBJ1-1, with D maybe TRBD1 (6 bases). Germline CDR1 is LNHDA and CDR2 is SQIVND (reference sequence). This CDR3 spans 13 amino acids. The V gene lost 6 bases and the J gene lost 6 bases, with 14 bases spanning the gap. CDR3 region: CASSINRVSEAFF. As DNA, the CDR3 is TGTGCCAGTAGCATAAACAGGGTATCTGAAGCTTTCTTT.

This clonotype was detected many times. This rearrangement joins TRBV28 to TRBJ1-1; D is ambiguous. Trimming pared 6 bases from V and 0 bases from J, leaving 5 bases between. Germline loops: CDR1 MDHEN, CDR2 SYDVKM. The CDR3 is made up of 12 amino acids. The CDR3 DNA reads TGTGCCAGCAGATGGATGAACACTGAAGCTTTCTTT. Its protein product is CASRWMNTEAFF.

The chain recombines TRBV6-1 with TRBJ1-2; D unclear. Germline V CDR1 and CDR2: MNHNS, SASEGT. V was pared by 4 bases and J by 5 bases, with 11 bases between. There are 13 residues in the CDR3. This chain's CDR3 is CASSAAVVYGYTF. CDR3 DNA sequence: TGTGCCAGCAGTGCCGCAGTCGTATATGGCTACACCTTC.

This clonotype was seen many times. V usage is TRBV5-1 and J usage is TRBJ1-1; 8 bases align to TRBD1. The CDR3 covers 15 residues. From germline, CDR1 is SGHRS and CDR2 YFSETQ. The ends lost 3 bases at V and 2 bases at J; junction bases unmatched: 6. The DNA of the CDR3 is TGCGCCAGCAGCTCGACAGGGGCCTTAAACACTGAAGCTTTCTTT. Protein: CASSSTGALNTEAFF.

This clonotype was counted only a few times. The chain employs TRBV10-3 and TRBJ1-2, with D hard to call. Trimming stripped 3 bases from V and 7 bases from J, with 12 bases between. Germline CDR1 ENHRY, CDR2 SYGVKD. CDR3 length: 13 residues. Here the CDR3 reads CAISEIGVFGYTF. The CDR3 nucleotides are TGTGCCATCAGTGAAATTGGGGTTTTTGGCTACACCTTC.

This clonotype was counted at least ten times. The chain employs TRBV11-2 and TRBJ2-5; 8 bases match TRBD1. The V gene end was trimmed by 2 bases and the J gene end by 1 base; junction bases not matched to a gene: 3. CDR3 length: 15 residues. Per the germline V gene, CDR1 is SGHAT and CDR2 is FQNNGV. The CDR3 reads CASSLSTGGQETQYF. DNA of the CDR3: TGTGCCAGCAGCTTATCAACAGGGGGCCAAGAGACCCAGTACTTC.

This chain uses TRBV3-1 with TRBJ1-3, with TRBD1 matching 9 bases. This CDR3 spans 20 amino acids. Germline V CDR1 and CDR2: LGHDT, YNNKEL (reference sequence). V shed 2 bases and J 3 bases; nucleotides not matched to a gene: 17. The CDR3 DNA follows: TGTGCCAGCAGCCAACGCCGACCGGGACAGGGATTGGGTAGTGGAAACACCATATATTTT. Residues: CASSQRRPGQGLGSGNTIYF.

The chain is built from TRBV3-1 and TRBJ1-5; D is unclear. Trimming shortened V by 1 base and J by 12 bases, and 22 bases separated the two germline ends. From germline, CDR1 is LGHDT and CDR2 YNNKEL (reference sequence). The CDR3 contains 16 residues. CDR3 amino acids: CASSQGGRVTAVDQHF. As DNA, the CDR3 is TGTGCCAGCAGCCAAGGAGGACGGGTAACGGCAGTAGACCAGCATTTT.

The chain links TRBV15 to TRBJ1-5; a possible D gene is TRBD1 (6 bases). V gave up 0 bases and J gave up 7 bases, with 13 bases separating them. Germline-derived CDR1 and CDR2 are LNHNV and YYDKDF (reference sequence). This CDR3 has 15 amino acids. CDR3 loop: CATSRDLGAPQPQHF. CDR3 coding DNA: TGTGCCACCAGCAGAGATTTGGGGGCACCCCAGCCCCAGCATTTT.

This clonotype was seen repeatedly, ten times or more. The chain recombines TRBV6-1 with TRBJ2-7; D is uncertain. V gave up 5 bases and J gave up 2 bases, with 10 bases separating them. This CDR3 contains 13 residues. Germline V lookup: CDR1 MNHNS, CDR2 SASEGT. The CDR3 is CASSSEGTYEQYF. The CDR3 DNA reads TGTGCCAGCAGTTCAGAAGGAACCTACGAGCAGTACTTC.